These 14 T cell receptor beta chains came from one sample sequenced in a study of beta chain features in type 1 diabetes. The whole isolated RNA underwent reverse transcription, so sequencing captured expressed TCRB transcripts. Method: immunoSEQ multiplex PCR; TCRdb's copy keeps in-frame clones and lacks some. This table has about 900,000 clones, roughly 16% appearing once. Sequencing was carried out using naive CD4+ T cells from blood. Source of these receptors: a woman between 18 and 29 years old in good health.

Written as DNA, the CDR3 is TGCGCCAGCAGCCAAGATCAACAGAGGGGTCAAGAGACCCAGTACTTC. Its translation: CASSQDQQRGQETQYF. V gene TRBV4-1 combines with J gene TRBJ2-5; tentatively, D is TRBD1 or TRBD2 (5 bases each). V was pared by 0 bases and J by 2 bases, with 13 bases between. The length of the CDR3 is 16 residues. Per germline, CDR1 MGHRA and CDR2 YSYEKL.

This clone was observed a few times. The V call is TRBV5-1, the J call TRBJ2-5; D is possibly TRBD2 (5 bases). Germline V CDR1 and CDR2: SGHRS, YFSETQ. The CDR3 has 14 amino acids. Trimming removed 5 bases from V and 2 bases from J, with 13 bases in between. DNA of the CDR3: TGCGCCAGCAGTTCGCTTAGCGTTCAAGAGACCCAGTACTTC. It codes for CASSSLSVQETQYF.

This clone occurred a few times. The CDR3 loop is CSVAQDSNGGDEQFF. DNA for the CDR3: TGCAGCGTTGCCCAGGACAGTAACGGGGGGGATGAGCAGTTCTTC. The chain combines TRBV29-1 with TRBJ2-1, with 8 bases aligning to TRBD2. The germline V gene has CDR1 SQVTM and CDR2 ANQGSEA. The length of the CDR3 is 15 residues. V gave up 4 bases and J gave up 8 bases; unmatched junction bases: 13.

In its sample, this clone was seen a few times. The chain recombines TRBV5-1 with TRBJ1-1, with a weak D call TRBD1 (5 bases). The CDR3 spans 14 residues. V lost 0 bases, J lost 11 bases, and 17 bases lay in between. CDR1 and CDR2 from the germline V gene are SGHRS and YFSETQ. CDR3 nucleotides: TGCGCCAGCAGCTTGGGTAGGGGAAGCTGGTCGGCTTTCTTT. Translating gives CASSLGRGSWSAFF.

The genes are TRBV6-4 and TRBJ1-5; D possibly corresponds to TRBD1 (5 bases). The CDR3 contains 13 residues. The V gene's germline CDR1 is MRHNA and CDR2 SNTAGT. Trimming removed 3 bases from V and 4 bases from J, with 7 bases in between. The chain's CDR3 is CASSEQGNQPQHF. The CDR3 nucleotides are TGTGCCAGCAGTGAGCAGGGAAATCAGCCCCAGCATTTT.

The chain is built from TRBV27 and TRBJ1-1; no firm D call. CDR3 length equals 14 residues. The V end lost 2 bases, the J end lost 4 bases, and 11 bases lay between the germline ends. Looked up from germline, CDR1 is MNHEY and CDR2 is SMNVEV (reference sequence). The chain's CDR3 is CASSLMRQSTEAFF. Here the CDR3 DNA reads TGTGCCAGCAGTTTAATGAGGCAAAGCACTGAAGCTTTCTTT.

This clone was seen a handful of times. This chain connects TRBV7-9 to TRBJ2-3; D is uncertain. Germline values: CDR1 SEHNR, CDR2 FQNEAQ (reference sequence). V lost 4 bases and J lost 2, with 13 bases in between. The CDR3 loop spans 15 amino acids. The CDR3 here is CASSSKRSSTDTQYF. In DNA, the CDR3 is TGTGCCAGCAGCTCTAAGAGGAGTTCCACAGATACGCAGTATTTT. Full variable domain (missing parts from reference TRBV7-9 and TRBJ2-3): DTGVSQNPRHKITKRGQNVTFRCDPISEHNRLYWYRQTLGQGPEFLTYFQNEAQLEKSRLLSDRFSAERPKGSFSTLEIQRTEQGDSAMYLCASSSKRSSTDTQYFGPGTRLTVL.

This clone was recorded a few times. J is TRBJ2-2 and V is TRBV2; 8 bases map to TRBD1. The V segment lost 4 bases and the J segment 2 bases; nucleotides outside the gene matches: 3. Germline values: CDR1 SNHLY, CDR2 FYNNEI. CDR3 length: 15 residues. The CDR3 DNA follows: TGTGCCAGCAGTGGGACAGGGAGAAACACCGGGGAGCTGTTTTTT. Translation: CASSGTGRNTGELFF.

This clone was seen more than once but under ten times. The V and J genes are TRBV28 and TRBJ1-1; D unclear. The CDR3 has 15 amino acids. In germline, CDR1 is MDHEN, CDR2 SYDVKM. V lost 8 bases, J lost 2 bases, and 18 bases lay in between. CDR3 sequence: CASSFLVQINTEAFF. For the CDR3, the DNA is TGTGCCAGCTCTTTCCTTGTCCAGATAAACACTGAAGCTTTCTTT.

The chain carries TRBV19 and TRBJ1-2, with 7 bases identical to TRBD1. The CDR3 has 13 residues. Germline V gene data show CDR1 as LNHDA and CDR2 as SQIVND (reference sequence). The trim removed 3 bases at V and 5 bases at J, leaving 3 bases unmatched. CDR3 sequence (DNA): TGTGCCAGTAGTATGTCCAGGGGGTATGGCTACACCTTC. It translates to CASSMSRGYGYTF.

This clone was seen only a few times. The rearrangement uses TRBV29-1 and TRBJ2-3; D gene unclear. With 3 bases removed from V and 2 bases from J, the gap between germline ends came to 9 bases. This CDR3 region has 13 residues. Germline lookup yields CDR1 SQVTM and CDR2 ANQGSEA. The CDR3 sequence: CSVESRFTDTQYF. DNA of the CDR3: TGCAGCGTTGAGTCCCGATTCACAGATACGCAGTATTTT.

CDR3 region: CASTQRLAGQETQYF. In nucleotides, the CDR3 is TGTGCCAGCACCCAGCGACTAGCGGGACAAGAGACCCAGTACTTC. The chain is built from TRBV6-5 and TRBJ2-5; TRBD2 agrees at 11 bases. The CDR3 is made up of 15 amino acids. V lost 7 bases, J lost 2 bases, and 6 bases stayed unmatched. Looked up from germline, CDR1 is MNHEY and CDR2 is SVGAGI.

This chain connects TRBV7-9 to TRBJ1-3, with D unresolved. V was trimmed by 3 bases and J by 0 bases, leaving 9 bases between them. There are 15 residues in the CDR3. The germline gives CDR1 SEHNR, CDR2 FQNEAQ (reference sequence). The CDR3 protein is CASSFLLLSGNTIYF. CDR3 in DNA: TGTGCCAGCAGCTTCCTACTACTCTCTGGAAACACCATATATTTT.

J is TRBJ2-2 and V is TRBV11-3; TRBD2 matches at 14 bases. V was clipped by 5 bases and J by 6 bases; unmatched bases: 5. Germline V lookup: CDR1 SGHNT, CDR2 YENEEA. CDR3 size: 16 residues. In DNA, the CDR3 is TGTGCCAGCAGCCAAGGACTAGCGGGAGGTTCCGGGGAGCTGTTTTTT. Translation: CASSQGLAGGSGELFF.